The present T cell receptor (beta chain) was sequenced within a study of cytomegalovirus exposure and HLA in healthy donors. Points from the study as a whole: The listing of roughly 160 TCR beta chains classed them as cytomegalovirus-associated.

Amplification used 60 Vbeta primers and 13 Jbeta primers. Method: immunoSEQ multiplex PCR; TCRdb's copy keeps in-frame clones and lacks some. The data hold around 130,000 clones, with about 80% observed a single time. CDR1 and CDR2 from the germline V gene are MGHDK and SYGVNS. The CDR3 loop spans 14 amino acids. V was shortened by 4 bases and J by 6 bases, with 15 bases between the two germline ends. In regard to this clone: As yet, its antigen is unknown.

The source is a human donor in good health. The chain recombines TRBV25-1 with TRBJ1-2; D possibly corresponds to TRBD1 (5 bases). The sample taken for sequencing was PBMCs. CDR3 in DNA: TGTGCCAGCAGTGTGGGTCGGGGGTGGCATGGCTACACCTTC. Protein: CASSVGRGWHGYTF.